These T cell receptor beta chains were read from a single sample in a study of blood T cell repertoires in COVID-19. Some clones are missing from TCRdb's copy, which holds only in-frame ones; the method was immunoSEQ multiplex PCR. The table shows some 300,000 clones, with roughly 87% occurring only once. The sequenced sample was PBMCs or T cells enriched from blood (not recorded which). Source of these receptors: a woman younger than 45 who had recovered from COVID-19. Each CDR3 is given with its conserved first and last residue. Fields, in order: J gene, V gene, CDR3 protein.

>TRBJ2-5|TRBV2
CASSETSGERQETQYF
>TRBJ2-1|TRBV11-2
CASSSRLHRGLYNEQFF
>TRBJ1-2|TRBV5-1
CASSLDLDRDYGYTF
>TRBJ2-1|TRBV9
CASSGTQQFF
>TRBJ2-1|TRBV6-5
CASRTSDLSYNEQFF
>TRBJ2-5|TRBV18
CASSEQRGQETQYF
>TRBJ1-2|TRBV19
CASSIDQGSSSGYTF
>TRBJ2-3|TRBV27
CASSTRQGSDTQYF
>TRBJ1-2|TRBV27
CASSAQGQLYGYTF
>TRBJ2-7|TRBV27
CASSLLASGIPILEYF
>TRBJ1-1|TRBV28
CASSLYTVNTEAFF
>TRBJ1-2|TRBV19
CASSIWARANYGYTF